This T cell receptor (beta chain) emerged from a study of Ad26.COV2.S vaccination and SARS-CoV-2 variants. Study-level background: Administration of Ad26.COV2.S was intramuscular, either once or twice 56 days apart.

Treatment denoted: roughly 20 received Ad26.COV2.S at low or high dose, single or two shots; 5 received placebo; per-sample allocation not given. Sampling happened 63 days after the first vaccine or placebo injection. In germline, CDR1 is SGDLS, CDR2 YYNGEE. The V end was cut by 3 bases, the J end by 1 base, with 13 bases between. CDR3 length equals 15 residues. Assay used: immunoSEQ multiplex PCR; TCRdb lists only in-frame clones, some missing. This sample carries 300,000 to 400,000 clones, approximately 86% of them seen once, and the ten largest clones take 2.1%. This TCR came from a person between 18 and 65 years old who received the Ad26.COV2.S COVID-19 vaccine or a placebo. Sequenced here: peripheral blood, sampled in a trial of Ad26.COV2.S vaccine versus placebo. The rearrangement joins TRBV9 to TRBJ1-1, with D possibly TRBD1 on 6 matching bases. The DNA of the CDR3 is TGTGCCAGCAGCGCGGGGGACACACGGAACACTGAAGCTTTCTTT. This translates into CASSAGDTRNTEAFF. The full variable domain, its missing parts supplied by reference TRBV9 and TRBJ1-1, is DSGVTQTPKHLITATGQRVTLRCSPRSGDLSVYWYQQSLDQGLQFLIQYYNGEERAKGNILERFSAQQFPDLHSELNLSSLELGDSALYFCASSAGDTRNTEAFFGQGTRLTVV.